This T cell receptor beta chain appears in the sequencing data of a study of control samples from healthy donors and cancer patients. The CDR3 loop spans 14 amino acids. With 0 bases removed from V and 6 bases from J, the gap between germline ends came to 9 bases. Germline CDR1 KGHSH, CDR2 LQKENI. Produced via immunoSEQ multiplex PCR; TCRdb's table is partial and in-frame only. Among 50,000 to 55,000 clones, roughly 94% were seen once, and the ten largest hold 2.4%. The V gene is TRBV18, the J gene TRBJ2-1; a weak D match, TRBD2 (5 bases). This TCR derives from a man aged 25 to 40 in good health. Sequencing used blood. The CDR3 DNA follows: TGTGCCAGCTCACCACCGCGGGCCCTCAATGAGCAGTTCTTC. Protein sequence: CASSPPRALNEQFF.